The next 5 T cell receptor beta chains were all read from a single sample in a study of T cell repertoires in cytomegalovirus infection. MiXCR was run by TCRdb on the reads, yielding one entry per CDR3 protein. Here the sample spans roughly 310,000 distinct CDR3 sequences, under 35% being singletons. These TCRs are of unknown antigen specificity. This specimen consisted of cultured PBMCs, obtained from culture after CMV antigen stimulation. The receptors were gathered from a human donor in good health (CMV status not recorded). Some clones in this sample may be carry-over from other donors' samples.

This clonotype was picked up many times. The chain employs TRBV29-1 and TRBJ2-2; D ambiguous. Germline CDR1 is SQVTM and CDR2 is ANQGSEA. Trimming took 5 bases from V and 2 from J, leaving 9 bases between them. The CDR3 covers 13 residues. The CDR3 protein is CSVTAQNTGELFF. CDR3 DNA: TGCAGCGTTACGGCGCAAAACACCGGGGAGCTGTTTTTT.

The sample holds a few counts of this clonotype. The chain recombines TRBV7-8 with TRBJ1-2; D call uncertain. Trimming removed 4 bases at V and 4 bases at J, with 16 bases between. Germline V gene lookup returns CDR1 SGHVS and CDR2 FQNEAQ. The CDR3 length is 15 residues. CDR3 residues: CASSSGGRMLYGYTF. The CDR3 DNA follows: TGTGCCAGCAGCTCCGGAGGACGGATGCTCTATGGCTACACCTTC.

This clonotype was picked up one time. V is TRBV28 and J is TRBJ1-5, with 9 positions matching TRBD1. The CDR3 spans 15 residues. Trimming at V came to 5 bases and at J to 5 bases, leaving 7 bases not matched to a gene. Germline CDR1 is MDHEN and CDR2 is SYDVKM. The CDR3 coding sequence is TGTGCCAGCAGTCCTACAGGGGGCGCGTATCAGCCCCAGCATTTT. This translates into CASSPTGGAYQPQHF.

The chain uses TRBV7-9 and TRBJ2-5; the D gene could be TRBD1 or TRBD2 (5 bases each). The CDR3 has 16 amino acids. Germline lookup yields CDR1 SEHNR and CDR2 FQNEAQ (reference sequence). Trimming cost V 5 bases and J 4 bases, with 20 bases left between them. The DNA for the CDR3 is TGTGCCAGCAGCCCGATAGGGAGACAGCCCGTAGAGACCCAGTACTTC. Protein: CASSPIGRQPVETQYF.

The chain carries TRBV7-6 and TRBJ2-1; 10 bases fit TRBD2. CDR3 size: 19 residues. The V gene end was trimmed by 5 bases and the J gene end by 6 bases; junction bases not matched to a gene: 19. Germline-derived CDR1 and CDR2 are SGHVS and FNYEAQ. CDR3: CASSPRGLAGVRKFNEQFF. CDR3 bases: TGTGCCAGCAGCCCAAGGGGCCTAGCGGGAGTCAGAAAGTTCAATGAGCAGTTCTTC.